The present T cell receptor (beta chain) was sequenced within a study of cytomegalovirus exposure and HLA in healthy donors. Broader study findings: Most observed TCR sequences were rare, whereas some public TCRs were detected in many donors.

The CDR3 is 15 residues long. J gave up 3 bases and V 4 bases, and 2 bases lay outside the gene matches. Germline V lookup: CDR1 SNHLY, CDR2 FYNNEI. Healthy donors of bone marrow made up the group. To note about this clone: Its target is not known.

Researchers ran the PCR with 60 Vbeta and 13 Jbeta primers. In the original workflow: Unique TCR beta chains totaled roughly 80 million in a later count, with roughly 11 million of them shared. Sequencing was performed with immunoSEQ multiplex PCR; in TCRdb, only in-frame clones are kept and a portion is missing. V, J and clone size are taken as reported in that table, and D and trimming were inferred from the DNA itself. The table lists roughly 200,000 clones, about 88% of them singletons, with less than 0.35% in the top ten. The sequence was obtained from a woman aged 25 to 39 in good health and CMV-seronegative. Source material: PBMCs. V usage is TRBV2 and J usage is TRBJ2-3; 12 bases are shared with TRBD2. The DNA of the CDR3 is TGTGCCAGCAGTGCTACTAGCGGGAGGACAGATACGCAGTATTTT. As protein: CASSATSGRTDTQYF.